This T cell receptor beta chain was profiled in a study of blood T cell repertoires in COVID-19. Study as a whole: From T cells, B-cell-depleted T cells, or PBMCs came the material, which was cDNA or gDNA.

Original processing notes: Counts of nucleated cells, estimated from reference gene primer amplification, were obtained. The method was immunoSEQ multiplex PCR; TCRdb's version includes in-frame clones alone and lacks a portion of them. V and J calls and clone size are given by that table; D and trimming were obtained from the DNA. The sample lists under 400,000 clones; roughly nine tenths were seen once. Seattle's enrolled individuals joined amid active infection and were then monitored longitudinally. There are 13 residues in the CDR3. Germline loops: CDR1 MDHEN, CDR2 SYDVKM. The V gene end was trimmed by 4 bases and the J gene end by 5 bases; junction bases not matched to a gene: 4.

The chain combines TRBV28 with TRBJ1-2, with 7 bases fitting TRBD1. This sequence originates from a woman in her sixties with COVID-19, enrolled during active disease. The specimen was peripheral blood. The CDR3 is CASSSGTEYGYTF. DNA for the CDR3: TGTGCCAGCAGTTCAGGGACAGAGTATGGCTACACCTTC.